The rows below give T cell receptor beta chains drawn from one sample of a study of OX40 agonist ivuxolimab in advanced cancers. Sequencing was performed with immunoSEQ multiplex PCR; in TCRdb, only in-frame clones are kept and a portion is missing. The data hold 60,000 or so clones, with 89% observed a single time. Sequenced material: CD4+ or CD8+ T cells sorted from blood, taken in a trial of the OX40 agonist ivuxolimab. Source of these receptors: an adult with an advanced solid tumor such as melanoma, head and neck, liver or kidney cancer. The CDR3 runs from the conserved cysteine through the conserved F or W. Fields, in order: J gene, D gene, clone size, V gene, CDR3 protein, CDR3 DNA. A D gene is named only where the DNA matches it firmly. Clone size appears in some rows only: once, few, many, or a class for an expanded clone.

J gene: TRBJ2-1
D gene: .
clone size: .
V gene: TRBV7-3
CDR3 protein: CASSLIRRQANEQFF
CDR3 DNA: TGTGCCAGCAGCTTAATACGTCGACAGGCTAATGAGCAGTTCTTC

J gene: TRBJ2-1
D gene: .
clone size: .
V gene: TRBV9
CDR3 protein: CASSSTLGVVYNEQFF
CDR3 DNA: TGTGCCAGCAGCAGCACGCTCGGAGTGGTATACAATGAGCAGTTCTTC

J gene: TRBJ2-5
D gene: TRBD2
clone size: .
V gene: TRBV7-6
CDR3 protein: CASSLEAIESGLDQETQYF
CDR3 DNA: TGTGCCAGCAGCTTAGAGGCAATAGAATCCGGACTAGACCAAGAGACCCAGTACTTC

J gene: TRBJ1-1
D gene: TRBD1
clone size: once
V gene: TRBV4-1
CDR3 protein: CAIATRQGATEAFF
CDR3 DNA: TGCGCCATCGCAACAAGACAGGGGGCCACTGAAGCTTTCTTT

J gene: TRBJ1-1
D gene: .
clone size: .
V gene: TRBV6-5
CDR3 protein: CASSYGGLDTEAFF
CDR3 DNA: TGTGCCAGCAGTTACGGGGGGCTGGACACTGAAGCTTTCTTT

J gene: TRBJ2-1
D gene: .
clone size: .
V gene: TRBV5-1
CDR3 protein: CASSPPTIEQFF
CDR3 DNA: TGCGCCAGCAGCCCCCCGACTATCGAGCAGTTCTTC

J gene: TRBJ2-2
D gene: .
clone size: .
V gene: TRBV4-1
CDR3 protein: CASSQVPAASTGELFF
CDR3 DNA: TGCGCCAGCAGCCAAGTTCCGGCAGCCTCCACCGGGGAGCTGTTTTTT

J gene: TRBJ2-4
D gene: .
clone size: .
V gene: TRBV27
CDR3 protein: CASSYGGRAYF
CDR3 DNA: TGTGCCAGCAGTTATGGCGGTAGGGCGTACTTC

J gene: TRBJ2-1
D gene: .
clone size: few
V gene: TRBV2
CDR3 protein: CASSERGSMYEQFF
CDR3 DNA: TGTGCCAGCAGTGAAAGAGGGTCGATGTATGAGCAGTTCTTC

J gene: TRBJ2-7
D gene: .
clone size: once
V gene: TRBV11-2
CDR3 protein: CASSSGLGQRQYF
CDR3 DNA: TGTGCCAGCAGCTCGGGACTTGGGCAAAGGCAGTACTTC

J gene: TRBJ2-1
D gene: TRBD1
clone size: .
V gene: TRBV9
CDR3 protein: CASSDTGQGNEQFF
CDR3 DNA: TGTGCCAGCAGCGACACGGGACAGGGAAATGAGCAGTTCTTC

J gene: TRBJ2-7
D gene: TRBD2
clone size: .
V gene: TRBV6-1
CDR3 protein: CASSEASGRFYEQYF
CDR3 DNA: TGTGCCAGCAGTGAAGCTAGCGGGAGGTTCTACGAGCAGTACTTC

J gene: TRBJ1-4
D gene: .
clone size: .
V gene: TRBV27
CDR3 protein: CASSSGAFNEKLFF
CDR3 DNA: TGTGCCAGCAGTTCGGGCGCTTTTAATGAAAAACTGTTTTTT

J gene: TRBJ2-1
D gene: .
clone size: .
V gene: TRBV5-6
CDR3 protein: CASSLAGDKGVF
CDR3 DNA: TGTGCCAGCAGCTTGGCCGGCGATAAGGGGGTCTTC

J gene: TRBJ1-1
D gene: TRBD1
clone size: .
V gene: TRBV6-1
CDR3 protein: CASSSWTGMDTEAFF
CDR3 DNA: TGTGCCAGCAGTAGCTGGACAGGGATGGACACTGAAGCTTTCTTT